The 22 T cell receptor beta chains below were found in one sample sequenced in a study of T-cell reconstitution after alpha-beta-depleted transplantation in children. Preparing the TCRbeta library involved the use of unique molecular identifiers. Each CDR3 protein gets one entry after TCRdb re-called the PCR reads with MiXCR. Of about 460,000 distinct CDR3 sequences listed, about an eighth are singletons. The starting material was PBMCs from the stem cell graft donor, obtained from the stem cell graft. Receptors originate from a human donor who donated a stem cell graft to a child with combined immunodeficiency.

The chain links TRBV5-1 to TRBJ2-1; 9 nucleotides line up with TRBD2. Germline CDR1 is SGHRS and CDR2 is YFSETQ. V trimming: 1 base; J trimming: 13 bases; junction bases outside the gene matches: 6. CDR3 length: 13 amino acids. This chain's CDR3 is CASSLKGLASQFF. For the CDR3, the DNA is TGCGCCAGCAGCTTGAAGGGACTAGCTTCTCAGTTCTTC.

This clonotype was seen a few times. The chain employs TRBV6-2 or TRBV6-3 and TRBJ2-1; 15 nucleotides match TRBD2. The trim removed 2 bases at V and 5 bases at J, leaving 10 bases unmatched. Germline V CDR1 and CDR2: MNHEY, SVGEGT. The CDR3 length is 19 residues. CDR3 nucleotides: TGTGCCAGCAGTTACCAGGGACTAGCGGGGGGCATGACGGACAATGAGCAGTTCTTC. It codes for CASSYQGLAGGMTDNEQFF.

J is TRBJ2-7 and V is TRBV12-3 or TRBV12-4; 7 bases fit TRBD1. The CDR3 is 15 residues long. Trimming cost V 5 bases and J 4 bases; bases outside gene matches: 11. The CDR3 region has the DNA TGTGCCAGCAGTGGGAGAGGGGACAGCCTTTACGAGCAGTACTTC. Protein product: CASSGRGDSLYEQYF.

The V call is TRBV29-1, the J call TRBJ2-5; 7 nucleotides align to TRBD2. The CDR3 loop spans 13 amino acids. Germline loops: CDR1 SQVTM, CDR2 ANQGSEA. With 6 bases clipped from V and 5 bases from J, the junction kept 9 bases outside the gene matches. The CDR3 reads CSVWNQAGETQYF. In DNA form, the CDR3 reads TGCAGCGTGTGGAACCAAGCGGGGGAGACCCAGTACTTC.

This clonotype has a handful of counts. The chain carries TRBV5-1 and TRBJ2-5, with D possibly being TRBD2 (6 bases). V gave up 4 bases and J gave up 5 bases, with 15 bases separating them. The CDR3 extends over 14 amino acids. The germline CDR1 and CDR2 sequences are SGHRS and YFSETQ. The CDR3 nucleotides read TGCGCCAGCAGCCCCGAACTAGCATGGGAGACCCAGTACTTC. It translates to CASSPELAWETQYF.

In this sample, this clonotype turned up a few times. The chain carries TRBV7-2 and TRBJ2-5; maybe TRBD1 (6 bases). Trimming removed 1 base at V and 1 base at J, with 13 bases between. The CDR3 runs to 16 residues. Germline V gene data show CDR1 as SGHTA and CDR2 as FQGNSA. CDR3 coding DNA: TGTGCCAGCAGCTTAGGGCGTATGACAGGCCAAGAGACCCAGTACTTC. Amino acids: CASSLGRMTGQETQYF.

Concerning this clonotype: Since no conserved phenylalanine or tryptophan closes the CDR3, a read error is the likely cause. V is TRBV5-6 and J is TRBJ1-2; 7 bases are shared with TRBD1. The length of the CDR3 is 14 residues. Germline CDR1 is SGHDT and CDR2 is YYEEEE. Trimming at V came to 4 bases and at J to 5 bases, leaving 8 bases not matched to a gene. CDR3 sequence reads: CASSNSQGVYGYTS. In DNA form, the CDR3 reads TGTGCCAGCAGCAATTCTCAGGGGGTGTATGGCTACACCTCC.

The chain has TRBV30 and TRBJ1-5; D is unclear. Trimming left V 1 base short and J 2 bases short, with 9 bases between. CDR1 and CDR2 from the germline V gene are GTSNPN and SVGIG (reference sequence). This CDR3 has 14 amino acids. CDR3 nucleotide sequence: TGTGCCTGGAGTGCGGGTAAGGGCAATCAGCCCCAGCATTTT. Its protein product is CAWSAGKGNQPQHF. The whole variable domain, remainder taken from reference TRBV30 and TRBJ1-5, is SQTIHQWPATLVQPVGSPLSLECTVEGTSNPNLYWYRQAAGRGLQLLFYSVGIGQISSEVPQNLSASRPQDRQFILSSKKLLLSDSGFYLCAWSAGKGNQPQHFGDGTRLSIL.

This clonotype was seen at least ten times. The J gene is TRBJ2-1, the V gene TRBV12-3 or TRBV12-4, with TRBD2 matching 15 bases. The CDR3 consists of 19 residues. The ends lost 5 bases at V and 0 bases at J; junction bases unmatched: 8. The CDR3 sequence is CASSPGLAGGILSYNEQFF. For the CDR3, the DNA is TGTGCCAGCAGTCCCGGACTAGCGGGAGGGATCCTCTCCTACAATGAGCAGTTCTTC.

This clonotype was recorded many times. The V call is TRBV12-3 or TRBV12-4, the J call TRBJ2-7; TRBD1 or TRBD2 may be the D gene (5 bases each). This CDR3 spans 13 amino acids. Trimming removed 3 bases at V and 3 bases at J, with 9 bases between. The CDR3 sequence: CASSFGALYEQYF. CDR3 nucleotide sequence: TGTGCCAGCAGTTTCGGGGCTCTCTACGAGCAGTACTTC.

The J gene is TRBJ2-2, the V gene TRBV10-3; 7 bases are shared with TRBD1. There are 16 residues in the CDR3. From germline, CDR1 is ENHRY and CDR2 SYGVKD. V dropped 6 bases and J dropped 2; count of bases not matched to a gene: 9. This chain's CDR3 is CAISETDRANTGELFF. The CDR3 nucleotides are TGTGCCATCAGCGAAACTGACAGGGCAAACACCGGGGAGCTGTTTTTT.

The rearrangement links TRBV4-3 to TRBJ2-5; 7 bases are shared with TRBD2. This CDR3 spans 19 amino acids. The germline gives CDR1 LGHNA, CDR2 YSLEER. V was clipped by 0 bases and J by 0 bases; unmatched bases: 13. The CDR3 DNA reads TGCGCCAGCAGCCAAGATCTAATTGGCGGGGGTCGACACCAAGAGACCCAGTACTTC. This translates into CASSQDLIGGGRHQETQYF.

This clonotype was picked up a small number of times. The rearrangement uses TRBV5-1 and TRBJ2-1; a weak D match, TRBD2 (5 bases). Between the trimmed V and J ends, which lost 0 bases and 4 bases, there was a span of 11 bases. This CDR3 spans 15 amino acids. The germline V gene has CDR1 SGHRS and CDR2 YFSETQ. The CDR3 region has the DNA TGCGCCAGCAGCTTGGAGAGGACTCATTACAATGAGCAGTTCTTC. Residues: CASSLERTHYNEQFF. Using reference TRBV5-1 and TRBJ2-1 for the parts outside the CDR3, the full variable domain is KAGVTQTPRYLIKTRGQQVTLSCSPISGHRSVSWYQQTPGQGLQFLFEYFSETQRNKGNFPGRFSGRQFSNSRSEMNVSTLELGDSALYLCASSLERTHYNEQFFGPGTRLTVL.

This clonotype was recorded a few times. V gene TRBV12-3 or TRBV12-4 combines with J gene TRBJ2-7; 7 nucleotides align to TRBD2. Trimming cost V 5 bases and J 10 bases; bases outside gene matches: 14. The CDR3 spans 14 residues. The CDR3 loop is CASSPRQAGRGQYF. DNA of the CDR3: TGTGCCAGCAGTCCACGCCAAGCGGGAAGAGGACAGTACTTC.

This clonotype was recorded a few times. This sequence joins TRBV20-1 and TRBJ2-3, with 8 nucleotides matching TRBD1. This CDR3 is 14 amino acids long. Per the germline V gene, CDR1 is DFQATT and CDR2 is SNEGSKA (reference sequence). The CDR3 DNA sequence: TGCAGCAGTTCGACAGGGGCTCACACAGATACGCAGTATTTT. Amino acids: CSSSTGAHTDTQYF.

The chain is built from TRBV13 and TRBJ2-5, with 7 bases matching TRBD2. Per the germline V gene, CDR1 is PRHDT and CDR2 is FYEKMQ (reference sequence). The CDR3 sequence is 14 residues long. With V trimmed by 4 bases and J by 1 base, 3 bases remained unmatched. CDR3 coding DNA: TGTGCCAGCAGCTCAGCGGGGATCCAAGAGACCCAGTACTTC. It codes for CASSSAGIQETQYF.

This clonotype showed up just a few times. The rearrangement links TRBV24-1 to TRBJ2-1, with D uncertain. The CDR3 spans 16 residues. Germline CDR1 and CDR2: KGHDR and SFDVKD. The V end was cut by 6 bases, the J end by 0 bases, with 14 bases between. The DNA of the CDR3 is TGTGCCACCAGTCGGGTCCAACAGAGCTCCTACAATGAGCAGTTCTTC. Protein: CATSRVQQSSYNEQFF.

This clonotype has just a few counts. The CDR3 DNA is TGCGCCAGCAGCCAAGTAACGGGAGCCCCCGATGAGCAGTTCTTC. It encodes CASSQVTGAPDEQFF. The chain combines TRBV4-3 with TRBJ2-1, with D possibly being TRBD2 (6 bases). Germline-derived CDR1 and CDR2 are LGHNA and YSLEER. This CDR3 has 15 amino acids. V was clipped by 1 base and J by 8 bases, with 15 bases between them.

The gene calls are TRBV4-3 and TRBJ1-1; TRBD1 agrees at 10 bases. The trim removed 1 base at V and 2 bases at J, leaving 4 bases unmatched. CDR1 is LGHNA and CDR2 is YSLEER in the germline V gene. CDR3 length: 16 residues. The CDR3 DNA is TGCGCCAGCAGCCAAGCCCTGACAGGGGGCAACACTGAAGCTTTCTTT. It specifies CASSQALTGGNTEAFF.

The chain carries TRBV11-1 and TRBJ2-2, with D possibly matching TRBD2 (5 bases). This CDR3 has 17 residues. The germline CDR1 and CDR2 sequences are SGHAT and FQDESV (reference sequence). V lost 7 bases to trimming and J lost 0 bases, with 18 bases between them. CDR3 protein: CASIDQTGSANTGELFF. The DNA for the CDR3 is TGTGCCAGCATCGATCAAACGGGATCCGCGAACACCGGGGAGCTGTTTTTT.

This rearrangement joins TRBV12-3 or TRBV12-4 to TRBJ2-1, with D possibly TRBD1 on 5 matching bases. Trimming left V 3 bases short and J 3 bases short, with 12 bases between. CDR3 size: 15 residues. This CDR3 is CASSLRQPDYNEQFF. CDR3 coding DNA: TGTGCCAGCAGTTTGAGACAGCCTGACTACAATGAGCAGTTCTTC.

This clonotype appeared many times. The J gene is TRBJ2-7, the V gene TRBV12-3 or TRBV12-4; a weak D match, TRBD2 (5 bases). Trimming left V 6 bases short and J 6 bases short, with 18 bases between. The CDR3 covers 14 residues. The DNA of the CDR3 is TGTGCCAGCAGCCCTAGGGTCGGAGGAGGCGAGCAGTACTTC. This translates into CASSPRVGGGEQYF.